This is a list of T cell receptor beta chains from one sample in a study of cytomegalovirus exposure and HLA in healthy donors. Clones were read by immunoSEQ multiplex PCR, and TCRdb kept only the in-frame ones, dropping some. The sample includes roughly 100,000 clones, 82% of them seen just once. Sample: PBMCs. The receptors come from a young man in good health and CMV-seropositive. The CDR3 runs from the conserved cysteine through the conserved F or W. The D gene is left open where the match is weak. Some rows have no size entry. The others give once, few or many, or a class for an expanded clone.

TGTGCCAGCAGTGAACCCCAAGACAGGGGGAAGCAGTTCTTC	CASSEPQDRGKQFF	TRBV6-1	TRBJ2-1	TRBD1	once
TGTGCCAGCAGTTATGGGCTGGAGCAGTACTTC	CASSYGLEQYF	TRBV28	TRBJ2-7	NA	NA
TGTGCCAGCAGTTACTCAGGATCGGGAGGCTACACCTTC	CASSYSGSGGYTF	TRBV6-6	TRBJ1-2	NA	few
TGTGCCAGCCGCTATGGAGGACTAGCGGGAGTTGGGTCCTACAATGAGCAGTTCTTC	CASRYGGLAGVGSYNEQFF	TRBV7-2	TRBJ2-1	TRBD2	NA
TGTGCCATCAGTCCGGGTCGCACAGATACGCAGTATTTT	CAISPGRTDTQYF	TRBV10-3	TRBJ2-3	NA	once
TGTGCCAGCAGCCAAACGGCGGGGGCAGATACGCAGTATTTT	CASSQTAGADTQYF	TRBV14	TRBJ2-3	TRBD2	once
TGTGCCAGCAGCTTAGCGCTAATATTGGGCACTCCTAGCGGGAAGTTCGTCGATGAGCAGTTCTTC	CASSLALILGTPSGKFVDEQFF	TRBV7-8	TRBJ2-1	TRBD2	NA
TGCGCCAGCAGCTTGGGAGGGGCCACTAGCGGCCCTTACAATGAGCAGTTCTTC	CASSLGGATSGPYNEQFF	TRBV5-1	TRBJ2-1	TRBD2	few
TGTGCCTGGAGTAAGCCGGGACAGGCAATCACAGATACGCAGTATTTT	CAWSKPGQAITDTQYF	TRBV30	TRBJ2-3	TRBD1	NA
TGCGCCAGCAGTCCCTTCGACAGGGCCGGCCCCTACGAGCAGTACTTC	CASSPFDRAGPYEQYF	TRBV5-1	TRBJ2-7	TRBD1	once
TGTGCCAGCAGCCTCTCCTTTGGAAACACCATATATTTT	CASSLSFGNTIYF	TRBV7-9	TRBJ1-3	NA	NA
TGCGCCAGCAGCTTGGCGGGGAGGGCCACCGGGGAGCTGTTTTTT	CASSLAGRATGELFF	TRBV5-1	TRBJ2-2	TRBD2	NA
TGTGCCAGCAGAGGGGGTAGGGGCTACTACGAGCAGTACTTC	CASRGGRGYYEQYF	TRBV28	TRBJ2-7	NA	NA
TGTGCCAGCAGTTTGGACTATAGGGCTAGCACAGATACGCAGTATTTT	CASSLDYRASTDTQYF	TRBV28	TRBJ2-3	NA	NA
TGTGCCAGCAGTTTACGGGGGGCCCTGGACGAGCAGTACTTC	CASSLRGALDEQYF	TRBV27	TRBJ2-7	NA	once
TGTGCCACCGAGGAGCGAAACATTCAGTACTTC	CATEERNIQYF	TRBV6-6	TRBJ2-4	NA	NA
TGTGCCAGCAGCGTAGGAACGGGAGCCTACGAGCAGTACTTC	CASSVGTGAYEQYF	TRBV9	TRBJ2-7	NA	NA
TGTGCCAATCGGGGGGTTAACACTGAAGCTTTCTTT	CANRGVNTEAFF	TRBV7-9	TRBJ1-1	NA	once
TGCAGCGTTGAGAGTGAAGGGGCCTACAATGAGCAGTTCTTC	CSVESEGAYNEQFF	TRBV29-1	TRBJ2-1	NA	NA
TGTGCCAGCTCACTCCGGGACAGCCAAGAGACCCAGTACTTC	CASSLRDSQETQYF	TRBV18	TRBJ2-5	TRBD1	NA
TGCGCCAGCAGCTCCCCAGGGCCCGGGGAGCTGTTTTTT	CASSSPGPGELFF	TRBV5-1	TRBJ2-2	NA	once
TGTGCCAGCAGCCCGACAGGGGGTCATGGCTACACCTTC	CASSPTGGHGYTF	TRBV14	TRBJ1-2	TRBD1	NA
TGTGCCAGCAGCTTAGCTTCGGGGATCGGGACAGATACGCAGTATTTT	CASSLASGIGTDTQYF	TRBV11-2	TRBJ2-3	NA	NA
TGTGCCAGCAGTGAGATCTTCGGGACAGGGGTTGTCGGGGAGCTGTTTTTT	CASSEIFGTGVVGELFF	TRBV6-4	TRBJ2-2	TRBD1	NA
TGTGCCAGCAGGGAAGGTACAGGGAATCAGCCCCAGCATTTT	CASREGTGNQPQHF	TRBV6-1	TRBJ1-5	NA	few
TGTGCCAGCTCCGGGACAGGGAAAGACATTCAGTACTTC	CASSGTGKDIQYF	TRBV18	TRBJ2-4	TRBD1	NA
TGTGCCAGCAGTGGACTAGCGGCCGACAATGAGCAGTTCTTC	CASSGLAADNEQFF	TRBV6-6	TRBJ2-1	TRBD2	once
TGTGCCAGCAGTGAACCCCGTCACGAGCAGTACTTC	CASSEPRHEQYF	TRBV6-1	TRBJ2-7	NA	NA